This T cell receptor (beta chain) was captured by sequencing in a study of CD8 T cells in Susac syndrome. The T cells that were sequenced for TCR beta were CD8+ and CD4+ cells from blood. cDNA came from approximately 0.5 to 1 ug RNA primed by random hexamers. immunoSEQ multiplex PCR amplified TCR beta CDR3 across 54 Vbeta, 13 Jbeta. TCRdb recomputed calls from the immunoSEQ multiplex PCR reads with MiXCR, one row per CDR3 protein. Altogether 90,000 to 110,000 distinct CDR3 sequences are present, about 96% being singletons, with the ten largest covering 0.096%. Regarding this clonotype: Its antigen is unknown.

General observations from the study: The study's TCR sequencing and HLA analysis drew on a certain number of individuals. That number was acknowledged as relatively small.

This CDR3 is 17 amino acids long. CDR1 is LGHDT, CDR2 YNNKEL, per germline (reference sequence). The ends were cut back, 1 base at V and 1 base at J, with 11 bases in the middle. The sequence derives from a human donor in good health. The sample taken for sequencing was CD4+ T cells from PBMCs. The gene calls are TRBV3-1 and TRBJ2-6; maybe TRBD1 (5 bases). The CDR3 DNA follows: TGTGCCAGCAGCCAAGTAGCAGGGCGGTCTGGGGCCAACGTCCTGACTTTC. Protein product: CASSQVAGRSGANVLTF.